One and the same sample provided the 17 T cell receptor beta chains below, sequenced in a study of cytomegalovirus exposure and HLA in healthy donors. PCR primers comprised 60 Vbeta and 13 Jbeta primers. Sequenced by immunoSEQ multiplex PCR; TCRdb stores in-frame clones only, minus some. This sample has 100,000 or so clones, with around 80% found just once. The material sequenced was PBMCs. These receptors were obtained from a woman between 45 and 60 years old in good health and CMV-seropositive.

Notes on this clone: The same CDR3 can be traced to other DNA sequences in this sample. The chain joins TRBV6-6 to TRBJ1-2; D perhaps matches TRBD1 (5 bases). This CDR3 comprises 14 residues. The V and J ends lost 4 bases and 3 bases respectively, with 12 bases between them. Per the germline V gene, CDR1 is MNHNY and CDR2 is SVGAGI (reference sequence). This CDR3 is CASSLEGLHYGYTF. In DNA form, the CDR3 reads TGTGCCAGCAGTTTGGAGGGACTTCACTATGGCTACACCTTC.

The chain links TRBV6-5 to TRBJ1-6; 9 nucleotides align to TRBD1. Germline CDR1 and CDR2: MNHEY and SVGAGI. This CDR3 comprises 15 residues. V lost 7 bases and J lost 6; bases outside the gene matches: 7. CDR3 loop: CASKIEDRGNSPLHF. DNA for the CDR3: TGTGCCAGCAAAATTGAGGACAGGGGTAATTCACCCCTCCACTTT.

V usage is TRBV7-7 and J usage is TRBJ2-2; possibly TRBD2 for D (7 bases). The CDR3 has 14 amino acids. Looked up from germline, CDR1 is SSHAT and CDR2 is FNYEAQ (reference sequence). The CDR3 nucleotides are TGTGCTACCCGGGACGGGGGGCAAACCGGGGAGCTGTTTTTT. Protein sequence: CATRDGGQTGELFF.

Details on this clone: This may stem from a read error, because a much larger clone lies one nucleotide away. The CDR3 reads CASSGTGNYGYTF. The CDR3 nucleotides read TGTGCCAGCAGTGGGACAGGGAACTATGGCTACACCTTC. J is TRBJ1-2 and V is TRBV2, with 8 bases that match TRBD1. Germline lookup yields CDR1 SNHLY and CDR2 FYNNEI. V was pared by 4 bases and J by 2 bases, with 0 bases of the junction left unmatched. The CDR3 has 13 residues.

J is TRBJ2-1 and V is TRBV10-3; TRBD2 agrees at 11 bases. Per the germline V gene, CDR1 is ENHRY and CDR2 is SYGVKD. The CDR3 runs 16 residues. The V and J ends lost 0 bases and 6 bases, in that order; junction bases with no gene match: 4. The chain's CDR3 is CAISESNLAGGNEQFF. CDR3 DNA: TGTGCCATCAGTGAGTCGAACCTAGCGGGGGGCAATGAGCAGTTCTTC.

In nucleotides, the CDR3 is TGTGCCTCTTCGGGACAGGGGGAGAAGACCATATATTTT. Protein product: CASSGQGEKTIYF. The chain recombines TRBV30 with TRBJ1-3; 11 nucleotides line up with TRBD1. V lost 7 bases and J lost 10; bases outside the gene matches: 9. The CDR3 is 13 amino acids. The germline V gene has CDR1 GTSNPN and CDR2 SVGIG (reference sequence).

The chain combines TRBV10-2 with TRBJ2-1, with D tentatively TRBD2 (6 bases). V was clipped by 5 bases and J by 8 bases, with 7 bases between them. CDR3 length: 11 amino acids. CDR1 is WSHSY and CDR2 is SAAADI in the germline V gene. The CDR3: CASSPGDEQFF. CDR3 nucleotide sequence: TGCGCCAGCAGTCCGGGGGATGAGCAGTTCTTC.

CDR3 residues: CASSQIFRDRGGGYTF. As DNA, the CDR3 is TGCGCCAGCAGCCAAATCTTCCGGGACAGGGGAGGCGGCTACACCTTC. This chain links TRBV4-1 with TRBJ1-2; 10 bases agree with TRBD1. The V segment lost 2 bases and the J segment 8 bases; nucleotides outside the gene matches: 11. The CDR3 is 16 residues long. Germline lookup yields CDR1 MGHRA and CDR2 YSYEKL.

This clone has only a few counts. The chain links TRBV4-2 to TRBJ1-3; D ambiguous. Germline V lookup: CDR1 LGHNA, CDR2 YNFKEQ. The V end was cut by 0 bases, the J end by 3 bases, with 15 bases between. This CDR3 comprises 17 residues. CDR3 amino acids: CASSQDRGGRGGNTIYF. DNA for the CDR3: TGTGCCAGCAGCCAAGATCGAGGAGGTAGAGGTGGAAACACCATATATTTT.

The rearrangement joins TRBV6-1 to TRBJ1-5; D not resolved. The CDR3 has 14 amino acids. Germline CDR1 MNHNS, CDR2 SASEGT. V was trimmed by 6 bases and J by 4 bases, leaving 13 bases between them. The CDR3 region is CASRPGLQNQPQHF. DNA of the CDR3: TGTGCCAGCAGGCCGGGATTGCAGAATCAGCCCCAGCATTTT.

The V and J genes are TRBV30 and TRBJ2-1; D remains unclear. Germline CDR1 and CDR2: GTSNPN and SVGIG (reference sequence). The CDR3 runs to 13 residues. Trimming shortened V by 0 bases and J by 1 base, and 4 bases separated the two germline ends. This CDR3 reads CAWSVTSYNEQFF. CDR3 nucleotide sequence: TGTGCCTGGAGTGTTACATCCTACAATGAGCAGTTCTTC.

This clone was seen only a few times. The chain uses TRBV5-1 and TRBJ1-2; the match to TRBD1 covers 8 bases. The CDR3 sequence is 14 residues long. Trimming took 3 bases from V and 4 from J; bases not matched to a gene: 5. Germline V gene sequence: CDR1 SGHRS, CDR2 YFSETQ. The DNA of the CDR3 is TGCGCCAGCAGCTCGCAGGGGGCAGGCTATGGCTACACCTTC. It yields the protein CASSSQGAGYGYTF.

The V gene is TRBV9, the J gene TRBJ1-1; 9 bases map to TRBD1. V dropped 0 bases and J dropped 3; count of bases not matched to a gene: 9. Germline V CDR1 and CDR2: SGDLS, YYNGEE. The CDR3 is 17 amino acids. The CDR3 sequence: CASSVDTGGRRDTEAFF. For the CDR3, the DNA is TGTGCCAGCAGCGTAGATACAGGGGGCCGGAGGGACACTGAAGCTTTCTTT. The whole variable domain, filled in from reference TRBV9 and TRBJ1-1, reads DSGVTQTPKHLITATGQRVTLRCSPRSGDLSVYWYQQSLDQGLQFLIQYYNGEERAKGNILERFSAQQFPDLHSELNLSSLELGDSALYFCASSVDTGGRRDTEAFFGQGTRLTVV.

Points on this clone: At the DNA level, this CDR3 is encoded by other sequences in the same sample as well. The rearrangement links TRBV6-1 to TRBJ2-7; D perhaps matches TRBD1 (6 bases). V dropped 5 bases and J dropped 7 bases, with 15 bases sitting between them. Per the germline V gene, CDR1 is MNHNS and CDR2 is SASEGT. The CDR3 sequence is 13 residues long. The DNA for the CDR3 is TGTGCCAGCAGTAATTTACAGGGAGATGAGCAGTACTTC. This translates into CASSNLQGDEQYF.

This clone has just one count. V usage is TRBV5-1 and J usage is TRBJ2-3, with D possibly TRBD1 on 5 matching bases. Per the germline V gene, CDR1 is SGHRS and CDR2 is YFSETQ. The CDR3 contains 13 residues. Deletions cut 4 bases from V and 7 bases from J, with 13 bases between. This chain's CDR3 is CASSPEGVNTQYF. Written as DNA, the CDR3 is TGCGCCAGCAGCCCCGAAGGGGTGAATACGCAGTATTTT.

The V gene is TRBV5-1, the J gene TRBJ1-5; 7 nucleotides line up with TRBD1. With 4 bases clipped from V and 2 bases from J, the junction kept 3 bases outside the gene matches. Germline V CDR1 and CDR2: SGHRS, YFSETQ. This CDR3 is built from 14 residues. CDR3 nucleotide sequence: TGCGCCAGCAGCGGAACAGGGGGCAATCAGCCCCAGCATTTT. It codes for CASSGTGGNQPQHF.

This clone was picked up a small number of times. The genes are TRBV30 and TRBJ1-6, with TRBD1 as a possible D gene (5 bases). In germline, CDR1 is GTSNPN, CDR2 SVGIG (reference sequence). The CDR3 is 15 amino acids. Trimming left V 1 base short and J 6 bases short, with 13 bases between. CDR3 region: CAWSEPGTANSPLHF. Written as DNA, the CDR3 is TGTGCCTGGAGTGAACCGGGGACTGCTAATTCACCCCTCCACTTT. The variable domain in full, with the rest retrieved from reference TRBV30 and TRBJ1-6, is SQTIHQWPATLVQPVGSPLSLECTVEGTSNPNLYWYRQAAGRGLQLLFYSVGIGQISSEVPQNLSASRPQDRQFILSSKKLLLSDSGFYLCAWSEPGTANSPLHFGNGTRLTVT.